Below, 20 T cell receptor beta chains from the same sample are listed, as sequenced in a study of technical replicates of blood from a handful of donors. Assay used: immunoSEQ multiplex PCR; TCRdb lists only in-frame clones, some missing. The profile shows tens of thousands of clones, just over 90% of them singletons. The sample comprised PBMCs. All receptors come from a human donor in good health. Some clones in this sample may be carry-over from other donors' samples.

The rearrangement joins TRBV11-2 to TRBJ2-7; 9 bases are a match to TRBD2. The CDR3 is 16 amino acids. The V gene end was trimmed by 1 base and the J gene end by 3 bases; junction bases not matched to a gene: 7. The germline V gene encodes CDR1 SGHAT and CDR2 FQNNGV. CDR3 DNA sequence: TGTGCCAGCAGCTTAGGCGGGGATAGCGGGAGCTACGAGCAGTACTTC. This sequence encodes CASSLGGDSGSYEQYF.

This rearrangement joins TRBV7-2 to TRBJ2-1, with TRBD2 matching over 16 bases. V lost 5 bases, J lost 6 bases, and 10 bases stayed unmatched. In germline, CDR1 is SGHTA, CDR2 FQGNSA. The CDR3 is made up of 18 amino acids. The CDR3 DNA sequence: TGTGCCAGCAGCCGCCCGAAGGGACTAGCGGGGGGGCTCAATGAGCAGTTCTTC. It yields the protein CASSRPKGLAGGLNEQFF.

V usage is TRBV6-5 and J usage is TRBJ2-3, with 9 bases fitting TRBD1. With V trimmed by 2 bases and J by 6 bases, 6 bases remained unmatched. The V gene's germline CDR1 is MNHEY and CDR2 SVGAGI. The CDR3 runs to 15 residues. The CDR3 is CASSYTDRGGDTQYF. The CDR3 region has the DNA TGTGCCAGCAGTTACACGGACAGGGGCGGCGATACGCAGTATTTT.

The CDR3 DNA follows: TGTGCCTTTACCCGACGAATGGTGGGAGGTGAAGCTTTCTTT. It encodes CAFTRRMVGGEAFF. The gene calls are TRBV30 and TRBJ1-1; D not resolved. This CDR3 region has 14 residues. Germline V gene sequence: CDR1 GTSNPN, CDR2 SVGIG (reference sequence). The germline V and J ends were trimmed by 7 bases and 7 bases, with 22 bases remaining between them.

The V gene is TRBV14, the J gene TRBJ1-1; the D gene is possibly TRBD1 (6 bases). Between the trimmed V and J ends, which lost 4 bases and 4 bases, there was a span of 13 bases. Germline V CDR1 and CDR2: SGHDN, FVKESK. CDR3 length equals 14 residues. CDR3 nucleotides: TGTGCCAGCAGCCGGACCTTAGGGGGCACTGAAGCTTTCTTT. Translated: CASSRTLGGTEAFF.

This sequence joins TRBV7-9 and TRBJ1-5, with a tentative D call TRBD1 (5 bases). This CDR3 is built from 15 residues. Trimming took 1 base from V and 4 from J, leaving 11 bases between them. Germline V gene data show CDR1 as SEHNR and CDR2 as FQNEAQ (reference sequence). The CDR3 nucleotides read TGTGCCAGCAGCTTAGGTGGTGGGGGGAATCAGCCCCAGCATTTT. It codes for CASSLGGGGNQPQHF.

The V and J genes are TRBV4-1 and TRBJ1-3, with D possibly being TRBD1 (5 bases). Trimming cost V 5 bases and J 0 bases, with 17 bases left between them. Germline CDR1 and CDR2: MGHRA and YSYEKL. There are 17 residues in the CDR3. CDR3 protein: CASSFRVEKDSGNTIYF. The CDR3 DNA reads as TGCGCCAGCAGCTTCAGGGTGGAGAAAGACTCTGGAAACACCATATATTTT.

The rearrangement uses TRBV7-9 and TRBJ2-7, with 9 bases aligning to TRBD1. The CDR3 covers 14 residues. With 3 bases clipped from V and 3 bases from J, the junction kept 3 bases outside the gene matches. Germline CDR1 and CDR2: SEHNR and FQNEAQ (reference sequence). The CDR3 DNA reads TGTGCCAGCAGCTTCGCGGGACAGGGCTACGAGCAGTACTTC. Its translation: CASSFAGQGYEQYF.

The chain carries TRBV5-4 and TRBJ2-7; D is perhaps TRBD2 (5 bases). The germline V gene has CDR1 SGHNT and CDR2 YYREEE (reference sequence). The V gene lost 3 bases and the J gene lost 3 bases, with 16 bases spanning the gap. CDR3 length: 15 amino acids. This chain's CDR3 is CASSSRQSGYYEQYF. In nucleotides, the CDR3 is TGTGCCAGCAGCTCCCGCCAAAGCGGATACTACGAGCAGTACTTC.

The chain joins TRBV2 to TRBJ2-7, with 9 bases matching TRBD1. This CDR3 has 14 amino acids. The germline V gene encodes CDR1 SNHLY and CDR2 FYNNEI. The V gene end was trimmed by 6 bases and the J gene end by 6 bases; junction bases not matched to a gene: 9. The CDR3 nucleotides are TGTGCCAGCAGGGGGGACAGGGTTGGGCGCGAGCAGTACTTC. Amino acid sequence: CASRGDRVGREQYF.

This chain connects TRBV5-4 to TRBJ2-5; D is ambiguous. The CDR3 consists of 11 residues. Trimming shortened V by 2 bases and J by 5 bases, and 4 bases separated the two germline ends. Germline V gene sequence: CDR1 SGHNT, CDR2 YYREEE (reference sequence). Here the CDR3 reads CASSFSETQYF. As DNA, the CDR3 is TGTGCCAGCAGCTTCTCCGAGACCCAGTACTTC.

This chain uses TRBV4-3 with TRBJ2-3; TRBD2 is a possible D gene (5 bases). Germline V gene sequence: CDR1 LGHNA, CDR2 YSLEER. Between the trimmed V and J ends, which lost 4 bases and 0 bases, there was a span of 8 bases. The CDR3 is 14 residues long. DNA of the CDR3: TGCGCCAGCAGCCTGACTACTAGCACAGATACGCAGTATTTT. Protein sequence: CASSLTTSTDTQYF.

The chain recombines TRBV5-1 with TRBJ2-7, with 8 bases that match TRBD2. Germline trimming cut 1 base from V and 6 bases from J; bases unmatched to any gene: 6. The germline V gene has CDR1 SGHRS and CDR2 YFSETQ. The CDR3 sequence is 14 residues long. The CDR3 reads CASSLHGLASEQYF. Here the CDR3 DNA reads TGCGCCAGCAGCTTGCACGGACTAGCATCCGAGCAGTACTTC.

The chain combines TRBV5-1 with TRBJ2-7; 14 positions match TRBD2. Trimming cost V 5 bases and J 2 bases; bases outside gene matches: 6. CDR3 length: 16 residues. In germline, CDR1 is SGHRS, CDR2 YFSETQ. The CDR3 coding sequence is TGCGCCAGCAGTTTCGGGACTAGCGGGGGAGCCTACGAGCAGTACTTC. Protein product: CASSFGTSGGAYEQYF.

CDR3 amino acids: CASSQLPSGENSPLHF. As DNA, the CDR3 is TGTGCCAGCAGCCAATTGCCTTCGGGGGAGAATTCACCCCTCCACTTT. The chain employs TRBV7-6 and TRBJ1-6, with TRBD1 as a possible D gene (5 bases). CDR3 length: 16 residues. Germline V CDR1 and CDR2: SGHVS, FNYEAQ. V was trimmed by 5 bases and J by 7 bases, leaving 18 bases between them.

The CDR3 nucleotides are TGCGCCAGCAGCTTGGCCCCGGGAACCGTTGGCAATGAGCAGTTCTTC. Translated, it gives CASSLAPGTVGNEQFF. V usage is TRBV5-1 and J usage is TRBJ2-1, with a weak D call TRBD2 (5 bases). Deletions cut 0 bases from V and 6 bases from J, with 16 bases between. CDR1 SGHRS and CDR2 YFSETQ come from the germline V gene. The CDR3 runs to 16 residues. The variable domain in full, completed from reference TRBV5-1 and TRBJ2-1, reads KAGVTQTPRYLIKTRGQQVTLSCSPISGHRSVSWYQQTPGQGLQFLFEYFSETQRNKGNFPGRFSGRQFSNSRSEMNVSTLELGDSALYLCASSLAPGTVGNEQFFGPGTRLTVL.

This clone showed up just a few times. This chain uses TRBV14 with TRBJ2-3; 9 positions match TRBD2. The CDR3 runs 16 residues. The J segment lost 6 bases and the V segment lost 1 base, leaving 8 bases of the junction unmatched. Germline values: CDR1 SGHDN, CDR2 FVKESK. CDR3: CASSQGIAGVRDTQYF. The DNA for the CDR3 is TGTGCCAGCAGCCAAGGGATAGCGGGAGTTCGGGATACGCAGTATTTT.

The rearrangement uses TRBV18 and TRBJ2-7; 8 bases agree with TRBD1. CDR3 length equals 13 residues. Germline CDR1 is KGHSH and CDR2 is LQKENI. V lost 0 bases to trimming and J lost 5 bases; unmatched junction nucleotides: 0. The CDR3 DNA follows: TGTGCCAGCTCACCACCGGACAGGGACGAGCAGTACTTC. It codes for CASSPPDRDEQYF.

The V and J genes are TRBV10-3 and TRBJ1-2; 12 bases line up with TRBD1. The CDR3 has 12 residues. Germline V gives CDR1 ENHRY, CDR2 SYGVKD. J was trimmed by 8 bases and V by 7 bases; bases with no gene match: 2. The CDR3 DNA reads TGTGCCATCACAGGGACAGGGGGCGGCTACACCTTC. It yields the protein CAITGTGGGYTF.

This rearrangement joins TRBV5-4 to TRBJ2-7; a weak D match, TRBD1 (6 bases). V lost 3 bases to trimming and J lost 4 bases, with 20 bases between them. This CDR3 has 16 amino acids. Germline assignment: CDR1 SGHNT and CDR2 YYREEE (reference sequence). CDR3 sequence (DNA): TGTGCCAGCAGCTCATCACCTACGGGACACGGGTACGAGCAGTACTTC. It is translated as CASSSSPTGHGYEQYF.